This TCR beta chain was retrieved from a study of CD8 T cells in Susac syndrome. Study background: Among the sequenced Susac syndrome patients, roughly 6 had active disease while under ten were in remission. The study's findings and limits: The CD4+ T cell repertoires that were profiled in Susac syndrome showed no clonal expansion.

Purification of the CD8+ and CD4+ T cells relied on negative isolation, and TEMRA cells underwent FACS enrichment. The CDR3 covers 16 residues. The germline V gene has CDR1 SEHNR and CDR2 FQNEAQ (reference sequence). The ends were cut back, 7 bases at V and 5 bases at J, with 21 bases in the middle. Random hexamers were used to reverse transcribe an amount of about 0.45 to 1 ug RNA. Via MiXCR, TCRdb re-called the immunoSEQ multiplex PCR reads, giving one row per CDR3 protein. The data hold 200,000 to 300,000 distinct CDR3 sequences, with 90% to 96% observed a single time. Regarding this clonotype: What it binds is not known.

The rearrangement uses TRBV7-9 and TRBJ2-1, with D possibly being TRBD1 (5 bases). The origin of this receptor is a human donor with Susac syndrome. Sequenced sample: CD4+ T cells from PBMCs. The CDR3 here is CASNYRRVSVDNEQFF. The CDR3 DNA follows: TGTGCCAGCAACTACCGCAGGGTCTCCGTTGACAATGAGCAGTTCTTC.